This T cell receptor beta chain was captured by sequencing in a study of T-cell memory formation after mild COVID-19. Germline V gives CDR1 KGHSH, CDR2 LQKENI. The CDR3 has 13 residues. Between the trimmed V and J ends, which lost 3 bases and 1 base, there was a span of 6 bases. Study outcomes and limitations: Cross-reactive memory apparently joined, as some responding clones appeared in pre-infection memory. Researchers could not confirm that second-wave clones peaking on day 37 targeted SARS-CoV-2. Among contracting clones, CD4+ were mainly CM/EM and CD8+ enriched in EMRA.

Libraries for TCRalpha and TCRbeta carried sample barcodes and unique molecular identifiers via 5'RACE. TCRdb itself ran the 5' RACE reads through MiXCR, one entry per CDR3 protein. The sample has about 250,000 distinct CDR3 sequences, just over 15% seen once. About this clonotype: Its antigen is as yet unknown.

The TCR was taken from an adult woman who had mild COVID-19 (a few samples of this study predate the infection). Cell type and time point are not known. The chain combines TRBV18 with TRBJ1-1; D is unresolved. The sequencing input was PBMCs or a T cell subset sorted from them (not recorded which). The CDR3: CASSPAGNTEAFF. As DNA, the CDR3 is TGTGCCAGCTCACCGGCAGGGAACACTGAAGCTTTCTTT.